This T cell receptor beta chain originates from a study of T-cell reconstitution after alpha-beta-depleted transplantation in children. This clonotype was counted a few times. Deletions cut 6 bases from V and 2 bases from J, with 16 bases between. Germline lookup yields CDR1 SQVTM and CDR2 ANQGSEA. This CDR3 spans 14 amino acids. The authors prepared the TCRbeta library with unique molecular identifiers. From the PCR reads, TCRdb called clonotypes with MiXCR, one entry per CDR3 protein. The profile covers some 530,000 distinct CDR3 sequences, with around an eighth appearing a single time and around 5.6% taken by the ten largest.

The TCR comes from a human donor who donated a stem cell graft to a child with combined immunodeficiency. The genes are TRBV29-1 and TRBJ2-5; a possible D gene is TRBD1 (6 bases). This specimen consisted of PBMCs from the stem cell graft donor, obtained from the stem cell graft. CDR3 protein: CSVEMPRGQETQYF. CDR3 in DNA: TGCAGCGTCGAGATGCCCAGGGGTCAAGAGACCCAGTACTTC.